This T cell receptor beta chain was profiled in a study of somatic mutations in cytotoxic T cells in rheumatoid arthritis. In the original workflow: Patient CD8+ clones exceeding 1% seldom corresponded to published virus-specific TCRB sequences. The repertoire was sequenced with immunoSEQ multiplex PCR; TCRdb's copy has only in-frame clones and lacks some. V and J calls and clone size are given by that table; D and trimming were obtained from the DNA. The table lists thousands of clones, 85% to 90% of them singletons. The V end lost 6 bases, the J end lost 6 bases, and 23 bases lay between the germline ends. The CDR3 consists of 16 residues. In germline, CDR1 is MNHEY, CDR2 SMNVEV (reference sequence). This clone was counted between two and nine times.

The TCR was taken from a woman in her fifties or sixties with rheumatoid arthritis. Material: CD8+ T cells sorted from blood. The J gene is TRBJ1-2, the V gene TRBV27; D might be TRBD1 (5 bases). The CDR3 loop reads CASRKNLRDFSDGYTF. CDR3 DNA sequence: TGTGCCAGCAGAAAAAACCTCAGGGATTTCTCTGATGGCTACACCTTC.